One sample yielded the 5 T cell receptor beta chains listed below, sequenced in a study of OX40 agonist ivuxolimab in advanced cancers. The table came from immunoSEQ multiplex PCR; TCRdb's copy has only in-frame clones and leaves some out. Of roughly 56,000 clones listed, over 80% are singletons. Sequenced material: CD4+ or CD8+ T cells sorted from blood, taken in a trial of the OX40 agonist ivuxolimab. These receptors were collected from an adult with an advanced solid tumor such as melanoma, head and neck, liver or kidney cancer.

V is TRBV5-6 and J is TRBJ2-7; possibly TRBD1 for D (5 bases). The CDR3 covers 15 residues. V lost 4 bases and J 7 bases, leaving 21 bases between the germline ends. The V gene's germline CDR1 is SGHDT and CDR2 YYEEEE. The CDR3 loop reads CASSPGHKPLWEQYF. The CDR3 coding sequence is TGTGCCAGCAGCCCAGGACACAAACCTCTCTGGGAGCAGTACTTC.

In its sample, this clone was seen once. The genes are TRBV19 and TRBJ2-2; 10 bases align to TRBD2. V shed 10 bases, J shed 6 bases, and the junction held 8 bases outside the gene matches. CDR1 and CDR2 from the germline V gene are LNHDA and SQIVND (reference sequence). This CDR3 comprises 14 residues. CDR3 nucleotide sequence: TGTGCCACACTGAAGCGGGAGGGGTCCGGGGAGCTGTTTTTT. This sequence encodes CATLKREGSGELFF.

The chain recombines TRBV7-9 with TRBJ2-1; tentative D call: TRBD2 (6 bases). Germline assignment: CDR1 SEHNR and CDR2 FQNEAQ (reference sequence). There are 15 residues in the CDR3. V gave up 1 base and J gave up 4 bases, with 11 bases separating them. The CDR3 loop reads CASSLGGRRYNEQFF. The CDR3 DNA sequence: TGTGCCAGCAGCTTAGGGGGGAGGAGGTACAATGAGCAGTTCTTC.

The rearrangement uses TRBV19 and TRBJ1-2; D is undetermined. V lost 1 base and J lost 5, with 11 bases in between. The germline CDR1 and CDR2 sequences are LNHDA and SQIVND (reference sequence). CDR3 length equals 14 residues. Here the CDR3 reads CASSIGTPRYGYTF. CDR3 DNA: TGTGCCAGTAGTATAGGGACCCCTCGGTATGGCTACACCTTC.

This chain connects TRBV13 to TRBJ1-3, with TRBD1 matching over 7 bases. V shed 8 bases and J 0 bases; nucleotides not matched to a gene: 7. The CDR3 is 15 amino acids. Germline lookup yields CDR1 PRHDT and CDR2 FYEKMQ (reference sequence). The CDR3, as DNA: TGTGCCAGCGCTCTGGGACAGAACTCTGGAAACACCATATATTTT. Protein product: CASALGQNSGNTIYF.